A selection of T cell receptor beta chains follows, all from one sample in a study of T cell repertoires in cytomegalovirus infection. Antigen specificity for these receptors is unknown. TCRdb called the reads again in MiXCR, with one record for every CDR3 protein. Here the sample spans roughly 500,000 distinct CDR3 sequences, about 33% being singletons. The sample consisted of cultured PBMCs, taken from culture after CMV antigen stimulation. These receptors were collected from a human donor in good health (CMV status not recorded). Some clones in this sample may be carry-over from other donors' samples. The CDR3 runs from the conserved cysteine through the conserved F or W. The D gene is left open where the match is weak. Some rows mark clone size as missing; the rest say once, few, many or name a class of expanded clone.

d_gene	len	v_gene	j_gene	abundance	CDR3nt	CDR3aa
NA	12	TRBV27	TRBJ2-1	NA	TGTGCCAGCAGTTTTGGGGCTCGGGAGCAGTTCTTC	CASSFGAREQFF
NA	13	TRBV4-3	TRBJ1-5	NA	TGCGCCAGCAGCGGGGCTAGCAATCAGCCCCAGCATTTT	CASSGASNQPQHF
TRBD2	19	TRBV11-1	TRBJ2-1	NA	TGTGCCAGCAGCTCCACCGTGACTAGCGGACCCAGCTCCTACAATGAGCAGTTCTTC	CASSSTVTSGPSSYNEQFF
TRBD2	12	TRBV12-3/TRBV12-4	TRBJ2-1	NA	TGTGCCAGCAGTGCCCCCGGGGGGTCTTCCCGCTTC	CASSAPGGSSRF
TRBD1	14	TRBV12-3/TRBV12-4	TRBJ1-2	NA	TGTGCCAGCAGTTCGTCGACAGGGAGATACGGCTACACCTTC	CASSSSTGRYGYTF
TRBD2	15	TRBV7-2	TRBJ2-1	NA	TGTGCCAGCAGCCAGGCGACTAGCGGGAACAATGAGCAGTTCTTC	CASSQATSGNNEQFF
NA	14	TRBV24-1	TRBJ2-5	few	TGTGCCACCAGTGATCTAGAACAGAGAGAGACCCAGTACTTC	CATSDLEQRETQYF
NA	16	TRBV7-9	TRBJ1-3	NA	TGTGCCAGCAGCCCAAAGGGGCCAGAGCCTGGAAACACCATATATTTT	CASSPKGPEPGNTIYF
TRBD1	14	TRBV20-1	TRBJ1-3	few	TGCAGTGCCCGAGCAGGGGGCAATGGAAACACCATATATTTT	CSARAGGNGNTIYF
NA	15	TRBV7-2	TRBJ2-7	NA	TGTGCCAGCAGCCAACAGGGTGGGAATTCCTACGAGCAGTACTTC	CASSQQGGNSYEQYF
TRBD1	15	TRBV11-2	TRBJ2-3	large	TGTGCCAGCAGCTTAAACAGGGGTCGCACAGATACGCAGTATTTT	CASSLNRGRTDTQYF
NA	12	TRBV7-2	TRBJ2-7	few	TGTGCCAGCAGCTTAGTAGGTAACGAGCAGTACTTC	CASSLVGNEQYF
NA	15	TRBV12-3/TRBV12-4	TRBJ2-3	NA	TGTGCCAGCAGTTTTGAGACTGGTCATGGAGATACGCAGTATTTT	CASSFETGHGDTQYF
TRBD1	13	TRBV30	TRBJ1-1	NA	TGTGCCTGGAGTCGACAGGGTAATAGTGAAGCTTTCTTT	CAWSRQGNSEAFF